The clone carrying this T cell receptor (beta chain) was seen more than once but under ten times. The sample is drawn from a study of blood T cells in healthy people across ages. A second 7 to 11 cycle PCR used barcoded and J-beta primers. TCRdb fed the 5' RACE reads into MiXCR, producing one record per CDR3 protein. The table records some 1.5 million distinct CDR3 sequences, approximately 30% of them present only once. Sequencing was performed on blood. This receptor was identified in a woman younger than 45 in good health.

The CDR3 sequence: CASSQGRLLNSPLHF. The CDR3 region has the DNA TGTGCCAGCAGCCAAGGTAGACTGCTTAATTCACCCCTCCACTTT. V usage is TRBV3-1 and J usage is TRBJ1-6; D unresolved. Trimming pared 1 base from V and 6 bases from J, leaving 10 bases between. Germline assignment: CDR1 LGHDT and CDR2 YNNKEL (reference sequence). The CDR3 spans 15 residues.